The clone carrying this TCR beta chain was seen a few times. This specimen comes from a study of blood T cell repertoires in COVID-19. Study background: Both acute and convalescent COVID-19 samples were obtained from the United States, Italy and Spain.

Trimming left V 5 bases short and J 3 bases short, with 17 bases between. CDR3 length equals 15 residues. From germline, CDR1 is MNHNY and CDR2 SVGAGI (reference sequence). Study processing details: Amplification of reference gene primers was used by the study to estimate nucleated cell counts. Measured with immunoSEQ multiplex PCR; TCRdb has only the in-frame clones, and not every one. The V and J calls and clone size come from that table; D and trimming were worked out from the DNA. The data show over 100,000 clones, 80% to 90% seen once. This clonotype was sampled from a man aged 40-49 years with acute or convalescent COVID-19. The sequencing input was peripheral blood. The chain is built from TRBV6-6 and TRBJ2-7, with a tentative D call TRBD2 (5 bases). The CDR3 region has the DNA TGTGCCAGCAGTGACCCGCTGCGGACTGTCTACGAGCAGTACTTC. Translation: CASSDPLRTVYEQYF.